Listed below are T cell receptor beta chains from one sample, sequenced in a study of post-analysis software for immune sequencing data. TCRdb reprocessed the PCR reads with MiXCR, giving one entry per CDR3 protein. The data contain roughly 200,000 distinct CDR3 sequences, around 29% of them seen just once; the ten biggest clones take up about 3.4%. Source material: blood. These receptors came from a girl under 18 with multiple sclerosis. Each CDR3 is given with its conserved first and last residue.

TRBJ1-2	TRBV6-6	CASSWGETGTGGGYTF
TRBJ1-6	TRBV20-1	CSGAVLPYNSPLHF
TRBJ2-1	TRBV5-5	CASSAFSGRGQFF
TRBJ1-5	TRBV6-1	CASSDEGAPEPQHF
TRBJ2-5	TRBV20-1	CSARDPGAKTQYF
TRBJ2-7	TRBV5-1	CASSLGDDSFHEQYF
TRBJ1-1	TRBV7-9	CASSLVRNPDGDLNTEAFF
TRBJ1-6	TRBV6-5	CASSYSSQGADSPLHF
TRBJ2-3	TRBV29-1	CSVVEAEVDTQYF
TRBJ2-2	TRBV5-1	CASSKQAGELFF
TRBJ1-1	TRBV7-2	CASSPVSKGTEAFF
TRBJ1-6	TRBV12-3/TRBV12-4	CASSGVGSPLHF
NA	TRBV6-1	CASSSRDRGNNEQYF
TRBJ2-3	TRBV15	CATSRGQGTDTQYF
TRBJ1-1	TRBV4-1	CASSQDEGQTNTEAFF